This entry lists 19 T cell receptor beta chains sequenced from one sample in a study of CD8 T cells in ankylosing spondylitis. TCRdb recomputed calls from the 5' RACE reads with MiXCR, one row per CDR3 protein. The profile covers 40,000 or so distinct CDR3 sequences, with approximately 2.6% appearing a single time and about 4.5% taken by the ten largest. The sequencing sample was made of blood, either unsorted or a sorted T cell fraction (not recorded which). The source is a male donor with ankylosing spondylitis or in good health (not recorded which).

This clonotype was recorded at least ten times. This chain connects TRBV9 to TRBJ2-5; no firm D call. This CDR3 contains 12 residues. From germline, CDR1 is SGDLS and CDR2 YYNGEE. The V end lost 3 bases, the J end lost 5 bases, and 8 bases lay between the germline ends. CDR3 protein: CASSATLETQYF. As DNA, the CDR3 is TGTGCCAGCAGCGCTACCCTCGAGACCCAGTACTTC.

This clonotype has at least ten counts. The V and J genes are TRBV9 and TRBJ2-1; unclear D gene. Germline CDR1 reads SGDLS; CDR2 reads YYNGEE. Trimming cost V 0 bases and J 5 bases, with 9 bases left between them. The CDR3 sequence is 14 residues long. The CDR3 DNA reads TGTGCCAGCAGCGTAGCGTCGGTCAACAATGAGCAGTTCTTC. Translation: CASSVASVNNEQFF.

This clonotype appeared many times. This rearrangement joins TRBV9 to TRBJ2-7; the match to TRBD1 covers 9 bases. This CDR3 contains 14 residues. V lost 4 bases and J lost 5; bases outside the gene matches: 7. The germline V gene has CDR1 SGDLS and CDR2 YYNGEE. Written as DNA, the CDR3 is TGTGCCAGCAGCCTGACAGGGGGATTCCACGAGCAGTACTTC. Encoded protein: CASSLTGGFHEQYF.

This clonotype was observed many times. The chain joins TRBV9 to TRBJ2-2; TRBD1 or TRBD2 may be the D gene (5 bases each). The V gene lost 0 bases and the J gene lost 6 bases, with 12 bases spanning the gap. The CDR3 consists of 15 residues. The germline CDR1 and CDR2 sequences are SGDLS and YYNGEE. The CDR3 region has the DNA TGTGCCAGCAGCGTAGGTTCCGGGGCTGCCGGGGAGCTGTTTTTT. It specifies CASSVGSGAAGELFF.

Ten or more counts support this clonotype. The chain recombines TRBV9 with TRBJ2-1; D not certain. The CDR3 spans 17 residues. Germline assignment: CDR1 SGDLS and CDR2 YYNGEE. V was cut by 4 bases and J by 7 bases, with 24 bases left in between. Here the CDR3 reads CASSFGRTGRRVNEQFF. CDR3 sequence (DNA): TGTGCCAGCAGCTTCGGACGGACCGGACGAAGGGTGAATGAGCAGTTCTTC.

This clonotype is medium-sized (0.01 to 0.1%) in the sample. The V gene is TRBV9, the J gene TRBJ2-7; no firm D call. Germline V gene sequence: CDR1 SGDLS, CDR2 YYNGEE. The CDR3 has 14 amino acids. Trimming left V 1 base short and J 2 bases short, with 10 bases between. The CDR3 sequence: CASSVHTATYEQYF. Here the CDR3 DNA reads TGTGCCAGCAGCGTACATACTGCTACCTACGAGCAGTACTTC.

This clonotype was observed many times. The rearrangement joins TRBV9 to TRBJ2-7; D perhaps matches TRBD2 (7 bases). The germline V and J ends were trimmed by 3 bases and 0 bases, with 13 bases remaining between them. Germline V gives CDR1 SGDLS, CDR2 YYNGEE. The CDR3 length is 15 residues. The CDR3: CASSAQAGASYEQYF. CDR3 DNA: TGTGCCAGCAGCGCGCAGGCGGGGGCCTCCTACGAGCAGTACTTC.

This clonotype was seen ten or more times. Here the CDR3 DNA reads TGTGCCAGCAGCGTAGTTGCCTCGGCAGATACGCAGTATTTT. This codes for CASSVVASADTQYF. The rearrangement links TRBV9 to TRBJ2-3, with unresolved D. Germline V gives CDR1 SGDLS, CDR2 YYNGEE. Trimming left V 0 bases short and J 4 bases short, with 9 bases between. The CDR3 has 14 amino acids.

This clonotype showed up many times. The chain's CDR3 is CASSAGSSYEQYF. For the CDR3, the DNA is TGTGCCAGCAGCGCGGGGAGCTCCTACGAGCAGTACTTC. This rearrangement joins TRBV9 to TRBJ2-7; D perhaps matches TRBD2 (5 bases). The CDR3 has 13 residues. Germline CDR1 is SGDLS and CDR2 is YYNGEE. V lost 3 bases and J lost 0, with 7 bases in between.

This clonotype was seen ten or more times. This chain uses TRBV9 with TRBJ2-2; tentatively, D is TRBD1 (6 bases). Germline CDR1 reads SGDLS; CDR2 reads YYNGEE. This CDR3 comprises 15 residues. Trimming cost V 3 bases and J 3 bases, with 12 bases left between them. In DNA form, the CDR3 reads TGTGCCAGCAGCGCCGCTGGGACACACACCGGGGAGCTGTTTTTT. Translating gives CASSAAGTHTGELFF.

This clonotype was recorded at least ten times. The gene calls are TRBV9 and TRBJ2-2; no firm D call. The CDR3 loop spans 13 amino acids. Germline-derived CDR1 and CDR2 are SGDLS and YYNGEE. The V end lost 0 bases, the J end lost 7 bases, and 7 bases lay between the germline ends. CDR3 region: CASSVGERGELFF. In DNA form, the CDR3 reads TGTGCCAGCAGCGTAGGGGAACGCGGGGAGCTGTTTTTT.

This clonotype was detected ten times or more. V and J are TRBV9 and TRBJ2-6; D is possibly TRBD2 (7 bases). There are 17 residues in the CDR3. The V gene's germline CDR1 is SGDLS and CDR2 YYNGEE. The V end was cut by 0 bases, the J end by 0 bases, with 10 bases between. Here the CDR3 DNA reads TGTGCCAGCAGCGTAGATAGGGGGGGCTCTGGGGCCAACGTCCTGACTTTC. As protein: CASSVDRGGSGANVLTF.

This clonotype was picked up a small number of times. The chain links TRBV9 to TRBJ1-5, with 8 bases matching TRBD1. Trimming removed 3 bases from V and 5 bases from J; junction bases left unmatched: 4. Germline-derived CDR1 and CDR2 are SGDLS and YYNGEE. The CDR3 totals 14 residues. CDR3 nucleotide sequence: TGTGCCAGCAGCGCACAGGGGGTATATCAGCCCCAGCATTTT. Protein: CASSAQGVYQPQHF.

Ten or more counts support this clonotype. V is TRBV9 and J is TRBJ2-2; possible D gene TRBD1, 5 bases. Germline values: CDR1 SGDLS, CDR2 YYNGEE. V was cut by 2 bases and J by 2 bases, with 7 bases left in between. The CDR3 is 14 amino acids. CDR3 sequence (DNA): TGTGCCAGCAGCGTTCAGGGAAACACCGGGGAGCTGTTTTTT. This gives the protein CASSVQGNTGELFF.

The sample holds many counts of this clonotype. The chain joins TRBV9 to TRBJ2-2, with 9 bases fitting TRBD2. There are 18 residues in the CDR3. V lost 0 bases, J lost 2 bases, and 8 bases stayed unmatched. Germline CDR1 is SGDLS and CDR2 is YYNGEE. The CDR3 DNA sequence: TGTGCCAGCAGCGTAGCTGTTAGCGGGAGACAAAACACCGGGGAGCTGTTTTTT. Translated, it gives CASSVAVSGRQNTGELFF. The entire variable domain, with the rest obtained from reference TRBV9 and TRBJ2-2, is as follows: DSGVTQTPKHLITATGQRVTLRCSPRSGDLSVYWYQQSLDQGLQFLIQYYNGEERAKGNILERFSAQQFPDLHSELNLSSLELGDSALYFCASSVAVSGRQNTGELFFGEGSRLTVL.

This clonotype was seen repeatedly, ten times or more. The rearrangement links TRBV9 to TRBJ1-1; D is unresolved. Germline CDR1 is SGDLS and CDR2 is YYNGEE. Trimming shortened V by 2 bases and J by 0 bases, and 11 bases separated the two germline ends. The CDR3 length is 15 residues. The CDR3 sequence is CASSVRVGLNTEAFF. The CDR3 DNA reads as TGTGCCAGCAGCGTGAGGGTCGGACTGAACACTGAAGCTTTCTTT. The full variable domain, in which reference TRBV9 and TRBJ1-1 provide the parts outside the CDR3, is DSGVTQTPKHLITATGQRVTLRCSPRSGDLSVYWYQQSLDQGLQFLIQYYNGEERAKGNILERFSAQQFPDLHSELNLSSLELGDSALYFCASSVRVGLNTEAFFGQGTRLTVV.

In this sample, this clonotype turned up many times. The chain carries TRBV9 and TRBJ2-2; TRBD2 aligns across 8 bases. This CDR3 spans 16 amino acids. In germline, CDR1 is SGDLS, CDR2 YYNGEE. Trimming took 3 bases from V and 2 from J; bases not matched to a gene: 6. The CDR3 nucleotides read TGTGCCAGCAGCGCGAATAGCGGGATCAACACCGGGGAGCTGTTTTTT. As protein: CASSANSGINTGELFF.

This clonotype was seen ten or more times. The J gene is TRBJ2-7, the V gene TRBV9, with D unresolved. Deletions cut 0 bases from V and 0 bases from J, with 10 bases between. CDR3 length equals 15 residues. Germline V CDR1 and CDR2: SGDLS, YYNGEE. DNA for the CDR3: TGTGCCAGCAGCGTAGAGGCCGTGAGCTCCTACGAGCAGTACTTC. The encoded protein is CASSVEAVSSYEQYF. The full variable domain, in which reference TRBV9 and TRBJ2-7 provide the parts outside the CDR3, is DSGVTQTPKHLITATGQRVTLRCSPRSGDLSVYWYQQSLDQGLQFLIQYYNGEERAKGNILERFSAQQFPDLHSELNLSSLELGDSALYFCASSVEAVSSYEQYFGPGTRLTVT.

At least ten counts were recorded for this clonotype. CDR3 residues: CASSVARTADTQYF. Written as DNA, the CDR3 is TGTGCCAGCAGCGTAGCTAGAACAGCAGATACGCAGTATTTT. This chain links TRBV9 with TRBJ2-3; D not certain. The CDR3 consists of 14 residues. Germline CDR1 and CDR2: SGDLS and YYNGEE. V was trimmed by 0 bases and J by 4 bases, leaving 9 bases between them.